The 29 T cell receptor beta chains presented below share a single source sample, sequenced in a study of CXCR3-negative and CXCR3-positive naive CD8 T cells. Study findings and constraints: Naive cells positive for CXCR3 carried more hydrophobic TRB CDR3s than CXCR3-negative ones.

Antigens of these TCRs are unknown. The libraries of TRB cDNA were constructed through 5' RACE using UMI labels. TCRdb re-called the 5' RACE reads, yielding one record per CDR3 amino acid sequence without DNA. The sample has about 120,000 distinct CDR3 sequences. Material: naive CXCR3+ CD8+ T cells from blood. This sample's subset: CD45RO-CCR7+CD27+CD95- naive CD8+ T cells expressing CXCR3 (TNR3+). The receptors stem from a human donor in good health. Some clones in this sample may be carry-over from other donors' samples.

This chain uses TRBV28 with TRBJ1-6; with no DNA, the TCRdb D assignment of TRBD1 cannot be verified. This CDR3 region has 15 residues. Per germline, CDR1 MDHEN and CDR2 SYDVKM. The CDR3: CASSAPGPANSPLHF.

The V gene is TRBV5-6, the J gene TRBJ2-1. The CDR3 has 16 amino acids. Looked up from germline, CDR1 is SGHDT and CDR2 is YYEEEE. Here the CDR3 reads CASSLPRDGTYNEQFF.

The chain's CDR3 is CSVRTEAYNEQFF. The chain links TRBV29-1 to TRBJ2-1; TCRdb picks TRBD2, but there is no DNA to check that call. The CDR3 totals 13 residues. Per germline, CDR1 SQVTM and CDR2 ANQGSEA.

V gene TRBV29-1 combines with J gene TRBJ2-4; checking the TCRdb D call of TRBD1 is not possible without DNA. Germline V CDR1 and CDR2: SQVTM, ANQGSEA. The CDR3 has 14 residues. CDR3 region: CSGTGSGAKNIQYF.

The genes are TRBV14 and TRBJ2-1; TCRdb's D call, TRBD1, is unchecked because there is no DNA. Germline values: CDR1 SGHDN, CDR2 FVKESK. This CDR3 is built from 13 residues. The CDR3 sequence: CASSLGGLAEQFF.

This chain uses TRBV29-1 with TRBJ1-1; TCRdb's D call, TRBD1, is unchecked because there is no DNA. Germline-derived CDR1 and CDR2 are SQVTM and ANQGSEA. This CDR3 is 12 amino acids long. The CDR3 loop reads CSVVDSYTEALF.

This sequence joins TRBV12-3 or TRBV12-4 and TRBJ1-1. The CDR3 totals 14 residues. CDR3 sequence: CASSMTLLNTEAFF.

The rearrangement uses TRBV29-1 and TRBJ2-5. Germline assignment: CDR1 SQVTM and CDR2 ANQGSEA. The CDR3 is 12 residues long. This CDR3 reads CSVEGFQETQYF.

The chain is built from TRBV25-1 and TRBJ1-2. The CDR3 is 15 residues long. Germline assignment: CDR1 MGHDK and CDR2 SYGVNS. Here the CDR3 reads CASTESLAGGDGYTF.

V usage is TRBV7-7 and J usage is TRBJ2-2; with no DNA, the TCRdb D assignment of TRBD2 cannot be verified. The CDR3 sequence is 21 residues long. Germline CDR1 is SSHAT and CDR2 is FNYEAQ (reference sequence). The CDR3 protein is CASSLGLLSGGPKMNTGELFF.

The rearrangement uses TRBV29-1 and TRBJ1-1. Germline V gene lookup returns CDR1 SQVTM and CDR2 ANQGSEA. The CDR3 consists of 11 residues. The CDR3 sequence: CSVTKNTEAFF. Full variable domain (remainder filled in from reference TRBV29-1 and TRBJ1-1): SAVISQKPSRDICQRGTSLTIQCQVDSQVTMMFWYRQQPGQSLTLIATANQGSEATYESGFVIDKFPISRPNLTFSTLTVSNMSPEDSSIYLCSVTKNTEAFFGQGTRLTVV.

The chain employs TRBV29-1 and TRBJ2-3; there is no DNA to check the TCRdb D call of TRBD1. This CDR3 comprises 15 residues. Per germline, CDR1 SQVTM and CDR2 ANQGSEA. CDR3 protein: CSADHPTESTDTQYF.

The chain combines TRBV5-1 with TRBJ2-1. The germline CDR1 and CDR2 sequences are SGHRS and YFSETQ. This CDR3 spans 15 amino acids. The CDR3 sequence: CASSLGDSSYNEQFF. Based on the CDR3 plus reference TRBV5-1 and TRBJ2-1, the full variable domain is KAGVTQTPRYLIKTRGQQVTLSCSPISGHRSVSWYQQTPGQGLQFLFEYFSETQRNKGNFPGRFSGRQFSNSRSEMNVSTLELGDSALYLCASSLGDSSYNEQFFGPGTRLTVL.

This chain links TRBV30 with TRBJ1-1. Germline lookup yields CDR1 GTSNPN and CDR2 SVGIG (reference sequence). The CDR3 consists of 13 residues. This chain's CDR3 is CAWSFLGNTEAFF.

V gene TRBV20-1 combines with J gene TRBJ2-7; TCRdb designates TRBD2, a call that cannot be tested without DNA. CDR3 length: 13 amino acids. The germline V gene encodes CDR1 DFQATT and CDR2 SNEGSKA (reference sequence). The CDR3 is CSARSGLSYEQYF.

The chain carries TRBV5-1 and TRBJ1-2; the D gene TCRdb calls, TRBD1, cannot be checked with no DNA. The length of the CDR3 is 15 residues. Looked up from germline, CDR1 is SGHRS and CDR2 is YFSETQ. CDR3 protein: CASSLSQGGGYGYTF.

This chain uses TRBV19 with TRBJ2-7; TCRdb gives TRBD2 as the D gene, but with no DNA this cannot be confirmed. Germline CDR1 reads LNHDA; CDR2 reads SQIVND (reference sequence). This CDR3 region has 14 residues. CDR3 sequence: CASSQTSGTYEQYF.

This sequence joins TRBV3-1 and TRBJ2-1; TCRdb returns TRBD1, unconfirmable since there is no DNA. The CDR3 has 16 amino acids. Germline CDR1 reads LGHDT; CDR2 reads YNNKEL (reference sequence). This chain's CDR3 is CASSHPNRGLYNEQFF.

This chain connects TRBV5-1 to TRBJ2-7. CDR1 is SGHRS and CDR2 is YFSETQ in the germline V gene. This CDR3 has 13 amino acids. This CDR3 is CASSSNYLYEQYF.

V is TRBV29-1 and J is TRBJ2-5. The CDR3 spans 13 residues. Germline V gene data show CDR1 as SQVTM and CDR2 as ANQGSEA. CDR3 sequence reads: CSVDMGIQETQYF.

The chain is built from TRBV7-9 and TRBJ2-7; lacking DNA, the TRBD1 call made by TCRdb goes unchecked. Germline lookup yields CDR1 SEHNR and CDR2 FQNEAQ (reference sequence). The CDR3 spans 16 residues. CDR3 amino acids: CASSLLAGTGAEEQYF.

The V call is TRBV20-1, the J call TRBJ2-2. This CDR3 is 13 amino acids long. Germline V gene data show CDR1 as DFQATT and CDR2 as SNEGSKA (reference sequence). The CDR3 region is CSGRVPNTGELFF.

V and J are TRBV9 and TRBJ1-1. The germline V gene encodes CDR1 SGDLS and CDR2 YYNGEE. This CDR3 is built from 14 residues. The CDR3 sequence: CASSVGGGHTEAFF. The whole variable domain, remainder taken from reference TRBV9 and TRBJ1-1, is DSGVTQTPKHLITATGQRVTLRCSPRSGDLSVYWYQQSLDQGLQFLIQYYNGEERAKGNILERFSAQQFPDLHSELNLSSLELGDSALYFCASSVGGGHTEAFFGQGTRLTVV.

The rearrangement links TRBV7-9 to TRBJ2-1. Germline V gene lookup returns CDR1 SEHNR and CDR2 FQNEAQ (reference sequence). The CDR3 is 16 residues long. CDR3 in amino acids: CASSPSHGSSYNEQFF.

The chain recombines TRBV12-3 or TRBV12-4 with TRBJ2-7; TCRdb designates TRBD1, a call that cannot be tested without DNA. The CDR3 runs to 13 residues. The CDR3 is CASSPSPHYEQYF.

The rearrangement links TRBV7-8 to TRBJ2-1; TCRdb selects TRBD2, and the lack of DNA leaves this call unchecked. There are 15 residues in the CDR3. Germline CDR1 is SGHVS and CDR2 is FQNEAQ. The CDR3 sequence: CASRPARRAQNEQFF. Full variable domain (outside the CDR3, taken from reference TRBV7-8 and TRBJ2-1): GAGVSQSPRYKVAKRGQDVALRCDPISGHVSLFWYQQALGQGPEFLTYFQNEAQLDKSGLPSDRFFAERPEGSVSTLKIQRTQQEDSAVYLCASRPARRAQNEQFFGPGTRLTVL.

This CDR3 reads CASSQLAGASTDTQYF. The chain employs TRBV7-6 and TRBJ2-3; TCRdb's D call of TRBD2 is untestable without DNA. The CDR3 contains 16 residues. Germline V gene lookup returns CDR1 SGHVS and CDR2 FNYEAQ.

The J gene is TRBJ2-1, the V gene TRBV10-3; TCRdb's assignment of TRBD2 cannot be checked, as there is no DNA. The germline CDR1 and CDR2 sequences are ENHRY and SYGVKD. This CDR3 has 20 residues. CDR3 sequence reads: CAISGLWIAGGPGVHNEQFF.

This chain connects TRBV13 to TRBJ2-1. Germline V lookup: CDR1 PRHDT, CDR2 FYEKMQ (reference sequence). This CDR3 has 12 amino acids. The CDR3 region is CASSLGQVEQFF.